A selection of T cell receptor beta chains follows, all from one sample in a study of blood T cell repertoires in COVID-19. Assay: immunoSEQ multiplex PCR; the TCRdb copy retains only in-frame clones and omits some. This repertoire shows tens of thousands of clones, approximately 70% found once; its top ten account for around 60%. The sample comprised peripheral blood. The receptor set was obtained from an elderly man with acute or convalescent COVID-19. CDR3s include the opening cysteine and the closing phenylalanine or tryptophan. A D gene is named only where the DNA matches it firmly. Some rows mark clone size as missing; the rest say once, few, many or name a class of expanded clone.

clone_size: .; j_call: TRBJ2-1; d_call: .; v_call: TRBV30; cdr3_nt: TGTGCCTGGAGTGATCCGGGTCTAACGGTGAACAATGAGCAGTTCTTC; cdr3_aa: CAWSDPGLTVNNEQFF
clone_size: .; j_call: TRBJ1-2; d_call: .; v_call: TRBV10-3; cdr3_nt: TGTGCCATCAGTGAAGGGGGTGTCAGCTTAAACTATGGCTACACCTTC; cdr3_aa: CAISEGGVSLNYGYTF
clone_size: .; j_call: TRBJ1-4; d_call: TRBD1; v_call: TRBV10-2; cdr3_nt: TGCGCCAGCAGTGGGACAGGGGGCGAAAAACTGTTTTTT; cdr3_aa: CASSGTGGEKLFF
clone_size: .; j_call: TRBJ1-3; d_call: .; v_call: TRBV9; cdr3_nt: TGTGCCAGCAGCGTAGTGAGCTCTGGAAACACCATATATTTT; cdr3_aa: CASSVVSSGNTIYF
clone_size: many; j_call: TRBJ2-7; d_call: TRBD2; v_call: TRBV5-6; cdr3_nt: TGTGCCAGCAGCTTGATGCGTAGCGGGATTCCTTACGAGCAGTACTTC; cdr3_aa: CASSLMRSGIPYEQYF
clone_size: .; j_call: TRBJ1-1; d_call: TRBD1; v_call: TRBV19; cdr3_nt: TGTGCCAGTAGTCAACAGGGGAAGCTCATGAACACTGAAGCTTTCTTT; cdr3_aa: CASSQQGKLMNTEAFF
clone_size: .; j_call: TRBJ1-1; d_call: .; v_call: TRBV5-8; cdr3_nt: TGTGCCAGCAGCCTCCGGGACACCACTGAAGCTTTCTTT; cdr3_aa: CASSLRDTTEAFF
clone_size: many; j_call: TRBJ2-7; d_call: TRBD2; v_call: TRBV15; cdr3_nt: TGTGCCACCAGCAGAGATTTGAGCGGGGGCTCCTACGAGCAGTACTTC; cdr3_aa: CATSRDLSGGSYEQYF
clone_size: .; j_call: TRBJ2-3; d_call: .; v_call: TRBV5-1; cdr3_nt: TGCGCCAGCAGCTTAACCCCTAGAGGCCTTGGATTAGATACGCAGTATTTT; cdr3_aa: CASSLTPRGLGLDTQYF
clone_size: .; j_call: TRBJ2-1; d_call: TRBD1; v_call: TRBV7-9; cdr3_nt: TGTGCCAGCAGCTTCTGGACAGGGGGTTTCTCCTACAATGAGCAGTTCTTC; cdr3_aa: CASSFWTGGFSYNEQFF
clone_size: once; j_call: TRBJ2-3; d_call: .; v_call: TRBV15; cdr3_nt: TGTGCCACCAGCTCCTTGAGTACGCAGTATTTT; cdr3_aa: CATSSLSTQYF
clone_size: .; j_call: TRBJ2-1; d_call: TRBD2; v_call: TRBV4-1; cdr3_nt: TGCGCCAGCAGCCAAGACGAACTAGCGGGAGTCAATGAGCAGTTCTTC; cdr3_aa: CASSQDELAGVNEQFF
clone_size: .; j_call: TRBJ1-1; d_call: .; v_call: TRBV28; cdr3_nt: TGTGCCAGCAGTACCCCCGTACGGGGAGCTTTCTTT; cdr3_aa: CASSTPVRGAFF
clone_size: .; j_call: TRBJ2-2; d_call: .; v_call: TRBV19; cdr3_nt: TGTGCCAGTAGTATGGGCCAGGGCGTTCCAGGGGAGCTGTTTTTT; cdr3_aa: CASSMGQGVPGELFF
clone_size: .; j_call: TRBJ1-5; d_call: TRBD1; v_call: TRBV7-8; cdr3_nt: TGTGCCAGCAGTTTACAGGGGAATCAGCCCCAGCATTTT; cdr3_aa: CASSLQGNQPQHF
clone_size: many; j_call: TRBJ2-2; d_call: TRBD2; v_call: TRBV7-3; cdr3_nt: TGTGCCAGCAGCTTAGGCGGGGGCACCGGGGAGCTGTTTTTT; cdr3_aa: CASSLGGGTGELFF
clone_size: .; j_call: TRBJ2-7; d_call: TRBD1; v_call: TRBV5-1; cdr3_nt: TGCGCCAGCAGCTTCTCCGGGACAGGGAGCTCCTACGAGCAGTACTTC; cdr3_aa: CASSFSGTGSSYEQYF
clone_size: .; j_call: TRBJ1-5; d_call: .; v_call: TRBV7-5; cdr3_nt: TGTGCCAGAAGCCGAATTCGGGGAATTAGCAATCAGCCCCAGCATTTT; cdr3_aa: CARSRIRGISNQPQHF